Listed below are T cell receptor beta chains from one sample, sequenced in a study of T cell changes during pregnancy in multiple sclerosis. Clones were read by immunoSEQ multiplex PCR, and TCRdb kept only the in-frame ones, dropping some. The repertoire holds roughly 69,000 clones, with about 91% as singletons. The sequencing here drew on peripheral blood, taken after pregnancy. The receptors originated from a female donor with multiple sclerosis, enrolled in a pregnancy study. Each CDR3 is given with its conserved first and last residue. The D gene is left open where the match is weak. Only part of the rows carry a size: once, few, many, or a class if the clone is expanded.

cdr3_nt: TGCGCCAGCAGCTCGACAGGGGACAGAAACTATGGCTACACCTTC
cdr3_aa: CASSSTGDRNYGYTF
j_call: TRBJ1-2
v_call: TRBV5-1
clone_size: -
d_call: TRBD1

cdr3_nt: TGTGCCAGCAGTTTCGGGCGACAGGGCGCCGGGAGAGAGCAGTACTTC
cdr3_aa: CASSFGRQGAGREQYF
j_call: TRBJ2-7
v_call: TRBV6-5
clone_size: -
d_call: -

cdr3_nt: TGTGCCAGCAGCTTAGCGGGGGACACTGAAGCTTTCTTT
cdr3_aa: CASSLAGDTEAFF
j_call: TRBJ1-1
v_call: TRBV13
clone_size: -
d_call: -

cdr3_nt: TGTGCCAGCAGCTCCCGAGTCGAGCGAAGCACTGAAGCTTTCTTT
cdr3_aa: CASSSRVERSTEAFF
j_call: TRBJ1-1
v_call: TRBV21-1
clone_size: -
d_call: -

cdr3_nt: TGTGCCAGCAGCCCCCCGCGGGGCGGGAGCACAGATACGCAGTATTTT
cdr3_aa: CASSPPRGGSTDTQYF
j_call: TRBJ2-3
v_call: TRBV7-3
clone_size: -
d_call: -

cdr3_nt: TGTGCCAGCACCCAATATAGCCCGTTGAGCTACACCTTC
cdr3_aa: CASTQYSPLSYTF
j_call: TRBJ1-2
v_call: TRBV5-4
clone_size: -
d_call: -

cdr3_nt: TGCGCCAGCAGCCAGGAGGGACAGCTCTCCTACGAGCAGTACTTC
cdr3_aa: CASSQEGQLSYEQYF
j_call: TRBJ2-7
v_call: TRBV4-1
clone_size: few
d_call: -

cdr3_nt: TGTGCCAGCAGTTCCCAGGGCTACTCTGGAAACACCATATATTTT
cdr3_aa: CASSSQGYSGNTIYF
j_call: TRBJ1-3
v_call: TRBV2
clone_size: -
d_call: -

cdr3_nt: TGTGCCAGCAGCCTCCAGTCGAACACTGAAGCTTTCTTT
cdr3_aa: CASSLQSNTEAFF
j_call: TRBJ1-1
v_call: TRBV7-6
clone_size: -
d_call: -

cdr3_nt: TGTGCCAGCAGATCGACAGGAGAGGTTTATGGCTACACCTTC
cdr3_aa: CASRSTGEVYGYTF
j_call: TRBJ1-2
v_call: TRBV28
clone_size: once
d_call: -

cdr3_nt: TGTGCCAGCAGTGAACAGGGATTCGGCTACACCTTC
cdr3_aa: CASSEQGFGYTF
j_call: TRBJ1-2
v_call: TRBV25-1
clone_size: once
d_call: -